The subject of this entry is one T cell receptor (beta chain). Assay: immunoSEQ multiplex PCR; the TCRdb copy retains only in-frame clones and omits some. The repertoire holds 70,000 to 95,000 clones, about 90% seen once, with approximately 0.4% in the top ten. This entry belongs to a study of technical replicates of blood from a few donors. The length of the CDR3 is 11 residues. Germline values: CDR1 SGHAT, CDR2 FQNNGV. The junction had 3 bases not matched to a gene; V was cut back by 6 bases and J by 10 bases. This rearrangement joins TRBV11-2 to TRBJ1-3; 7 bases align to TRBD1. The sequenced material came from T cells isolated from PBMCs. This clonotype was obtained from a human donor in good health. Some clones in this sample may be carry-over from other donors' samples. The CDR3: CASRQGWTIYF. In nucleotides, the CDR3 is TGTGCCAGCAGACAGGGGTGGACCATATATTTT.